This T cell receptor beta chain was identified during a study of post-analysis software for immune sequencing data. Study-wide results and caveats: Patients carried four or five TRBV segments more frequently than controls did, and TRBV5-6, TRBV5-1 and TRBV20-1 were among them.

This clonotype was recorded a few times. Its antigen is as yet unknown. V lost 5 bases and J lost 2, with 26 bases in between. Germline CDR1 reads SGHKS; CDR2 reads YYEKEE (reference sequence). This CDR3 contains 18 residues. cDNA libraries of TCR beta carried unique molecular identifiers. TCRdb passed the PCR reads through MiXCR, listing each CDR3 protein once. The sample yields a few hundred thousand distinct CDR3 sequences, 30% to 40% seen once. The chain uses TRBV5-5 and TRBJ2-7; D call uncertain. The sequence was collected from a girl aged 2 to 9 with multiple sclerosis. The sample consisted of blood. CDR3 protein: CASSLTWPWGRRPYEQYF. Here the CDR3 DNA reads TGTGCCAGCAGTCTAACGTGGCCATGGGGAAGAAGACCCTACGAGCAGTACTTC.